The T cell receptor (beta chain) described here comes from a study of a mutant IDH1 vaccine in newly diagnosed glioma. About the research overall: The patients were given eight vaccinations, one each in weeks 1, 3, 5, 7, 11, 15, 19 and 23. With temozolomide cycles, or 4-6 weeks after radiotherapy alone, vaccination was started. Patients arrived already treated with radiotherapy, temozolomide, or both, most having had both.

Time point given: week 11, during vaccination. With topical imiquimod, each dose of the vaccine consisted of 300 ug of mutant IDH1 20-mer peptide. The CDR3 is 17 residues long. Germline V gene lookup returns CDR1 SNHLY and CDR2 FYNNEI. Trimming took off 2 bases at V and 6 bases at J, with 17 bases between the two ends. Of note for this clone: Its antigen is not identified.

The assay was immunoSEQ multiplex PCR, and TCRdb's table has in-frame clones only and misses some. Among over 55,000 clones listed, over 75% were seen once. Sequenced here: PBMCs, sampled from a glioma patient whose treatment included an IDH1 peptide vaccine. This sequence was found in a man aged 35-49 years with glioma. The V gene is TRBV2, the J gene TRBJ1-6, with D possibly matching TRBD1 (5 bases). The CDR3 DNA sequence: TGTGCCAGCAGTGAAATAGGGAAGCGGGGCAGTAATTCACCCCTCCACTTT. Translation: CASSEIGKRGSNSPLHF.